This T cell receptor (beta chain) was sequenced for a study of CD4+ T cells in melanoma. Study-wide findings and caveats: CD8+ T cell, macrophage and B cell function reportedly correlated with neoantigen-specific CD4+ T cells. Diverse differentiation states were reported for melanoma neoantigen-specific CD4+ T cells.

Data came from immunoSEQ multiplex PCR; TCRdb stores just in-frame clones and leaves some out. The sample includes roughly 4,700 clones, roughly three fifths of them seen just once. Germline CDR1 and CDR2: LGHNA and YNFKEQ. Trimming shortened V by 0 bases and J by 8 bases, and 7 bases separated the two germline ends. The CDR3 totals 12 residues. Remarks on this clone: As yet, its antigen is unknown.

The sample consisted of cells from a culture (not recorded whether cultured in vitro). The source is a human donor with melanoma. The V and J genes are TRBV4-2 and TRBJ1-2, with D uncertain. This CDR3 reads CASSQDRGGYTF. The DNA of the CDR3 is TGTGCCAGCAGCCAAGATAGAGGAGGCTACACCTTC.